This entry concerns a single T cell receptor (beta chain). Its antigen is unknown. This sample's RNA came from whole unsorted tissue. This non-tumor lung sample came from over 3 cm beyond the tumor edge. Between August and November 2014, newly diagnosed, chemotherapy-naive lung cancer patients underwent thoracic surgery in China. A modified ARM-PCR protocol with three rounds of nested PCR amplified TCRbeta. Via MiXCR, TCRdb re-called the multiplex PCR reads, giving one row per CDR3 protein. The repertoire holds about 77,000 distinct CDR3 sequences, with approximately 82% as singletons. This CDR3 comprises 15 residues. Germline CDR1 is LGHNT and CDR2 is FRNRAP. Trimming took 10 bases from V and 7 from J; bases not matched to a gene: 13. This sample was included in a study of tumor and adjacent non-tumor tissue in lung cancer. Looking at the study overall: Stage I to III disease affected over nine men and 5 women aged roughly 30 to 80.

Overall study results and limits: Tumor repertoires had a smaller top 100 clone share than normal lung.

Sample: distant non-tumor lung tissue. The origin of this receptor is an older man with non-small cell lung cancer. The chain couples TRBV12-5 to TRBJ1-5, with 10 positions matching TRBD1. The CDR3 bases are TGTGCTATTTGTTTGGGACAGGGGATGGAACAGCCCCAGCATTTT. Its protein product is CAICLGQGMEQPQHF.